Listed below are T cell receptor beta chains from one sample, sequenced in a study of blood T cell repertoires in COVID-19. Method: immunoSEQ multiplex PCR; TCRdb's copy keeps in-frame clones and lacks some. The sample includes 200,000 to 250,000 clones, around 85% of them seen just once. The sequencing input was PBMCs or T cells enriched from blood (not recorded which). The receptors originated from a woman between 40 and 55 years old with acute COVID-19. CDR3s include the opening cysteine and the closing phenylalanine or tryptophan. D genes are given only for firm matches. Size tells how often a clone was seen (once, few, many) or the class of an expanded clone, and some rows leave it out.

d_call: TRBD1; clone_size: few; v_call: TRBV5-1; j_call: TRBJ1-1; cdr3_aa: CASSSDRGQTEAFF; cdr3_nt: TGCGCCAGCAGCTCAGACAGGGGGCAGACTGAAGCTTTCTTT
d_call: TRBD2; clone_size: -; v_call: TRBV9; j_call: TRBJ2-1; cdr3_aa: CASSPPTSGSRNNEQFF; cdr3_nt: TGTGCCAGCAGCCCACCGACTAGCGGGAGTCGCAACAATGAGCAGTTCTTC
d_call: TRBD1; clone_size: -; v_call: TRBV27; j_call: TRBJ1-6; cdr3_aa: CASTVRGTGHSPLHF; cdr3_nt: TGTGCCAGCACCGTGAGGGGGACAGGTCATTCACCCCTCCACTTT
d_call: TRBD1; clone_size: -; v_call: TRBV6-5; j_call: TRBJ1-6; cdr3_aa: CASSISGQGRPPLHF; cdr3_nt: TGTGCCAGCAGTATATCCGGACAGGGACGTCCACCCCTCCACTTT
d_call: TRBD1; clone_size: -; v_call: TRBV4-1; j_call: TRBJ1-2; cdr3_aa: CASSHLLTGGYYGYTF; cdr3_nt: TGCGCCAGCAGCCATCTTTTGACAGGGGGCTACTATGGCTACACCTTC
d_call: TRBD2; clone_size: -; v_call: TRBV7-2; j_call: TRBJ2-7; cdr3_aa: CASSSISGKAYEQYF; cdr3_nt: TGTGCCAGCAGCTCGATTAGCGGGAAGGCCTACGAGCAGTACTTC
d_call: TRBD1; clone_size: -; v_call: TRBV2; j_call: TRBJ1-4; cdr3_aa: CASSELRTGLEKLFF; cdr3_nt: TGTGCCAGCAGTGAATTGAGGACAGGGTTGGAAAAACTGTTTTTT
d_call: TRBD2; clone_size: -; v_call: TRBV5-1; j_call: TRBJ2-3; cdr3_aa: CASKRAGESTDTQYF; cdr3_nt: TGCGCCAGCAAGCGGGCGGGAGAAAGCACAGATACGCAGTATTTT
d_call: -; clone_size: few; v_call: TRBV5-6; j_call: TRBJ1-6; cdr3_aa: CASSRGGVSYNSPLHF; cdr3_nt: TGTGCCAGCAGCCGGGGCGGGGTTTCATATAATTCACCCCTCCACTTT
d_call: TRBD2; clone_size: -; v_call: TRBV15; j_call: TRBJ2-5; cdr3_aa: CATSNGGVETQYF; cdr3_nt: TGTGCCACCAGCAACGGGGGGGTGGAGACCCAGTACTTC
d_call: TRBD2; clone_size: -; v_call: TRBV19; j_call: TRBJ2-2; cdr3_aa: CASSIVLAGAGGELFF; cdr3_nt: TGTGCCAGTAGTATAGTCCTAGCGGGGGCCGGCGGGGAGCTGTTTTTT
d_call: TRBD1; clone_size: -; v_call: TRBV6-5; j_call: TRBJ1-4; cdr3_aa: CASRDRVSGGEKLFF; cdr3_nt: TGTGCCAGCAGGGACAGGGTATCTGGGGGTGAAAAACTGTTTTTT
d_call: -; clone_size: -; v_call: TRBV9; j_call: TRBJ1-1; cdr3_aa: CASSVGGILNTEAFF; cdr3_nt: TGTGCCAGCAGCGTAGGCGGGATCCTGAACACTGAAGCTTTCTTT
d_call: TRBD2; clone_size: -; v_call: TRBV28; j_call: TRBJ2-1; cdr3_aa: CASSTHQGLVEQFF; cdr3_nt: TGTGCCAGCAGTACTCACCAGGGACTAGTTGAGCAGTTCTTC
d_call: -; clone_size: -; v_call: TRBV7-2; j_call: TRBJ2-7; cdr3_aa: CASSFNLKRPSYEQYF; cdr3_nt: TGTGCCAGCAGCTTCAACCTCAAGCGGCCCTCCTACGAGCAGTACTTC
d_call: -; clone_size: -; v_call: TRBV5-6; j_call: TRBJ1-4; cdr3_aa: CASSLVGRATNEKLFF; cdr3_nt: TGTGCCAGCAGCTTGGTTGGCAGGGCTACTAATGAAAAACTGTTTTTT
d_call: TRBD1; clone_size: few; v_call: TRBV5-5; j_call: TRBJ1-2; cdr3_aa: CASVRDRGIGYTF; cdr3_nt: TGTGCCAGCGTCCGGGACAGGGGAATTGGCTACACCTTC
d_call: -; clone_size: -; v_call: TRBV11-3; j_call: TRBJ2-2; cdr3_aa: CASSLAIGELFF; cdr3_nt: TGTGCCAGCAGCTTAGCCATCGGGGAGCTGTTTTTT
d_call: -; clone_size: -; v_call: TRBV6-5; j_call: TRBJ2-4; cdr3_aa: CASSHGGVDIQYF; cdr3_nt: TGTGCCAGCAGTCACGGGGGAGTAGACATTCAGTACTTC
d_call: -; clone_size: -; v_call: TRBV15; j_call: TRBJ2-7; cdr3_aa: CATSRGGAAGYYEQYF; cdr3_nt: TGTGCCACCAGCAGAGGAGGGGCCGCGGGGTATTACGAGCAGTACTTC
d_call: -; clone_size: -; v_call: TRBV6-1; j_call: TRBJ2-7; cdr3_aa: CAARQDFHEQYF; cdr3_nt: TGTGCCGCCAGACAGGACTTCCACGAGCAGTACTTC
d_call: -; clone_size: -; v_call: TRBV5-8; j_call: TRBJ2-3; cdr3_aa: CASSFSYATATDTQYF; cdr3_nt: TGTGCCAGCAGCTTCAGCTACGCGACAGCCACAGATACGCAGTATTTT
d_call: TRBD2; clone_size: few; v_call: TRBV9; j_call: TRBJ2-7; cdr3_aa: CASSVGGGRLGEQYF; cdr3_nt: TGTGCCAGCAGCGTAGGGGGCGGGAGGTTGGGCGAGCAGTACTTC
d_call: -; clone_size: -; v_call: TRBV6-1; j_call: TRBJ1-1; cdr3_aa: CASSEYSVNTEAFF; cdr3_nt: TGTGCCAGCAGTGAATATTCAGTAAACACTGAAGCTTTCTTT
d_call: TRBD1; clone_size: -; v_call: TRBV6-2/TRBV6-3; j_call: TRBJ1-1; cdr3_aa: CASSLTTGWTEAFF; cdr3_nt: TGTGCCAGCAGCCTAACGACAGGGTGGACTGAAGCTTTCTTT
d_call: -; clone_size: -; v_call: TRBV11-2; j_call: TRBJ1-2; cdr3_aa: CASSLVGAGEGGGYTF; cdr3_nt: TGTGCCAGCAGCTTAGTTGGAGCAGGGGAAGGAGGTGGCTACACCTTC
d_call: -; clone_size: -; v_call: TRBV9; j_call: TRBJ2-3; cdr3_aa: CASSLGGDTQYF; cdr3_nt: TGTGCCAGCAGCCTTGGGGGCGATACGCAGTATTTT
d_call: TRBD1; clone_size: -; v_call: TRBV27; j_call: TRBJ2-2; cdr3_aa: CASSSGQATGELFF; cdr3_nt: TGTGCCAGCAGCTCCGGACAGGCCACCGGGGAGCTGTTTTTT